A single sample is the source of the 10 T cell receptor beta chains below, sequenced in a study of T cells in tumors after PD-1 blockade. Measured with immunoSEQ multiplex PCR; TCRdb has only the in-frame clones, and not every one. Among some 3,900 clones listed, roughly 64% were seen once. The input for sequencing was tumor tissue, taken after anti-PD-1 treatment. The receptor set was obtained from a human donor with cutaneous squamous cell carcinoma.

The chain has TRBV6-5 and TRBJ1-2; D uncertain. The ends were cut back, 2 bases at V and 5 bases at J, with 12 bases in the middle. The CDR3 extends over 14 amino acids. In germline, CDR1 is MNHEY, CDR2 SVGAGI. CDR3 DNA: TGTGCCAGCAGTTACAGCCGGGTGAGGTATGGCTACACCTTC. Translated, it gives CASSYSRVRYGYTF.

V usage is TRBV6-1 and J usage is TRBJ1-3; maybe TRBD1 (6 bases). The CDR3 sequence is 14 residues long. Trimming cost V 3 bases and J 4 bases, with 10 bases left between them. Germline V gene sequence: CDR1 MNHNS, CDR2 SASEGT. The CDR3 spells CASSDGGAGNTIYF. The CDR3 nucleotides are TGTGCCAGCAGTGACGGGGGGGCCGGAAACACCATATATTTT.

This chain uses TRBV6-1 with TRBJ2-4; TRBD1 matches at 7 bases. After removal of 0 bases from V and 9 bases from J, the junction contained 2 bases not matched to a gene. Germline V lookup: CDR1 MNHNS, CDR2 SASEGT. There are 13 residues in the CDR3. The CDR3 protein is CASSEAQGVIQYF. The CDR3 DNA reads as TGTGCCAGCAGTGAAGCTCAGGGGGTCATTCAGTACTTC.

This chain connects TRBV2 to TRBJ1-1; D gene ambiguous. The V end was cut by 4 bases, the J end by 0 bases, with 9 bases between. The CDR3 runs to 14 residues. The germline gives CDR1 SNHLY, CDR2 FYNNEI. CDR3 sequence reads: CASSVQEMNTEAFF. The CDR3 DNA reads as TGTGCCAGCAGTGTTCAGGAGATGAACACTGAAGCTTTCTTT.

The chain uses TRBV27 and TRBJ2-1; no firm D call. V was clipped by 3 bases and J by 0 bases, with 12 bases between them. The CDR3 covers 16 residues. CDR1 is MNHEY, CDR2 SMNVEV, per germline (reference sequence). The CDR3 is CASSFFAPSSYNEQFF. Written as DNA, the CDR3 is TGTGCCAGCAGTTTTTTTGCCCCGAGCTCCTACAATGAGCAGTTCTTC.

This chain links TRBV29-1 with TRBJ2-2; 8 bases fit TRBD1. J was trimmed by 7 bases and V by 5 bases; bases with no gene match: 6. CDR1 is SQVTM and CDR2 is ANQGSEA in the germline V gene. The CDR3 totals 13 residues. CDR3 DNA: TGCAGCGTTAGGGACAGGTTGGGCGGGGAGCTGTTTTTT. This gives the protein CSVRDRLGGELFF.

This clone has only a few counts. The V call is TRBV28, the J call TRBJ2-7; D is unresolved. V was clipped by 4 bases and J by 2 bases, with 15 bases between them. The CDR3 has 15 residues. The germline V gene has CDR1 MDHEN and CDR2 SYDVKM. This CDR3 reads CASSSSAGGAYEQYF. The CDR3 DNA follows: TGTGCCAGCAGTTCATCCGCCGGTGGGGCCTACGAGCAGTACTTC.

The chain links TRBV2 to TRBJ2-3; TRBD1 might be the D (6 bases). This CDR3 is 14 amino acids long. The V end was cut by 7 bases, the J end by 0 bases, with 11 bases between. CDR1 is SNHLY and CDR2 is FYNNEI in the germline V gene. CDR3 region: CASKDSTSTDTQYF. The DNA of the CDR3 is TGTGCCAGCAAGGACAGTACTAGCACAGATACGCAGTATTTT.

In DNA, the CDR3 is TGCGCCAGCAGCTTGGGGGACGTATCTGGAAACACCATATATTTT. Its protein product is CASSLGDVSGNTIYF. V and J are TRBV5-1 and TRBJ1-3, with a possible D match to TRBD1 (5 bases). CDR1 SGHRS and CDR2 YFSETQ come from the germline V gene. CDR3 length equals 15 residues. Trimming took 0 bases from V and 1 from J, leaving 8 bases between them.

This clone is termed medium-sized. This chain uses TRBV10-3 with TRBJ2-5; D may be TRBD1 (6 bases). The germline CDR1 and CDR2 sequences are ENHRY and SYGVKD. Deletions cut 5 bases from V and 4 bases from J, with 11 bases between. The CDR3 is 13 amino acids. This chain's CDR3 is CAISPDSSETQYF. DNA for the CDR3: TGTGCCATCAGTCCGGACAGCTCAGAGACCCAGTACTTC.